The 6 T cell receptor beta chains reported below all come from one sample, sequenced in a study of control samples from healthy donors and cancer patients. Assay used: immunoSEQ multiplex PCR; TCRdb lists only in-frame clones, some missing. The data show about 170,000 clones, 75% to 95% seen once. The specimen sequenced was blood. The receptors were sampled from a woman aged 30 to 39 in good health.

CDR3 amino acids: CASSGRQGEYEKLFF. CDR3 DNA sequence: TGTGCCAGCAGCGGCCGACAGGGGGAGTACGAAAAACTGTTTTTT. V gene TRBV7-9 combines with J gene TRBJ1-4; TRBD1 aligns across 9 bases. The CDR3 runs 15 residues. V trimming: 5 bases; J trimming: 8 bases; junction bases outside the gene matches: 9. Germline V lookup: CDR1 SEHNR, CDR2 FQNEAQ (reference sequence).

This chain joins TRBV9 and TRBJ1-2; a weak D match, TRBD1 (6 bases). Per germline, CDR1 SGDLS and CDR2 YYNGEE. This CDR3 is 15 amino acids long. V was cut by 5 bases and J by 0 bases, with 14 bases left in between. The CDR3 spells CASSQTDRANYGYTF. In nucleotides, the CDR3 is TGTGCCAGCAGTCAGACGGACAGAGCTAACTATGGCTACACCTTC.

This chain links TRBV30 with TRBJ2-6, with 7 bases matching TRBD1. Germline loops: CDR1 GTSNPN, CDR2 SVGIG (reference sequence). Germline trimming cut 4 bases from V and 0 bases from J; bases unmatched to any gene: 9. The CDR3 covers 17 residues. CDR3 sequence (DNA): TGTGCCTGGACGCTCGGGACAGTGTCCTCTGGGGCCAACGTCCTGACTTTC. Residues: CAWTLGTVSSGANVLTF. Full variable domain (rest looked up from reference TRBV30 and TRBJ2-6): SQTIHQWPATLVQPVGSPLSLECTVEGTSNPNLYWYRQAAGRGLQLLFYSVGIGQISSEVPQNLSASRPQDRQFILSSKKLLLSDSGFYLCAWTLGTVSSGANVLTFGAGSRLTVL.

In this sample, this clone turned up once. The chain employs TRBV11-3 and TRBJ1-1; no firm D call. Germline V gene data show CDR1 as SGHNT and CDR2 as YENEEA. CDR3 size: 12 residues. Trimming took 2 bases from V and 8 from J, leaving 9 bases between them. The CDR3 DNA follows: TGTGCCAGCAGCTTATCCACGGTCGAAGCTTTCTTT. It specifies CASSLSTVEAFF.

This clone showed up just once. The V gene is TRBV10-3, the J gene TRBJ2-7; TRBD2 agrees at 10 bases. The CDR3 spans 14 residues. CDR1 and CDR2 (germline): ENHRY, SYGVKD. V shed 2 bases, J shed 3 bases, and the junction held 1 base outside the gene matches. CDR3 DNA sequence: TGTGCCATCAGTGAGGCTAGCGGGAGCTACGAGCAGTACTTC. It codes for CAISEASGSYEQYF.

J is TRBJ1-4 and V is TRBV4-1; TRBD1 matches 9 bases. Per germline, CDR1 MGHRA and CDR2 YSYEKL. This CDR3 is built from 16 residues. With V trimmed by 0 bases and J by 10 bases, 9 bases remained unmatched. CDR3 residues: CASSQEEQGARGKLFF. The CDR3 coding sequence is TGCGCCAGCAGCCAAGAGGAACAGGGGGCGCGAGGAAAACTGTTTTTT.